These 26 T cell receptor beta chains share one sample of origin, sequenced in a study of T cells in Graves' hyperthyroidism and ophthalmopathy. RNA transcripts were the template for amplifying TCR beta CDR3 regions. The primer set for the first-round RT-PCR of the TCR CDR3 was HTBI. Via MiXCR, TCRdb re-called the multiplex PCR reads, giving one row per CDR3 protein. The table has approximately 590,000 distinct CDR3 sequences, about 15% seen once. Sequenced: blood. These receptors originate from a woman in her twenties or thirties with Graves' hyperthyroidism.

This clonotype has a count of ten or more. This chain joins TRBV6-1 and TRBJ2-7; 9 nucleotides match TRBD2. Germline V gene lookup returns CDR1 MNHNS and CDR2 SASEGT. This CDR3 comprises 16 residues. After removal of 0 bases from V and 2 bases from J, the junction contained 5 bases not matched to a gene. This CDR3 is CASSEAQWTSAYEQYF. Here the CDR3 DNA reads TGTGCCAGCAGTGAAGCGCAATGGACTAGCGCCTACGAGCAGTACTTC.

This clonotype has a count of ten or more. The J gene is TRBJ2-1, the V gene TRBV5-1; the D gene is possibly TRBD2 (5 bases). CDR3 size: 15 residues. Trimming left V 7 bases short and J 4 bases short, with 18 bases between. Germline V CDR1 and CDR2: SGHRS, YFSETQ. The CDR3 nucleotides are TGCGCCAGCCGAACCGCGCTAGCTGCTTACAATGAGCAGTTCTTC. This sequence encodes CASRTALAAYNEQFF.

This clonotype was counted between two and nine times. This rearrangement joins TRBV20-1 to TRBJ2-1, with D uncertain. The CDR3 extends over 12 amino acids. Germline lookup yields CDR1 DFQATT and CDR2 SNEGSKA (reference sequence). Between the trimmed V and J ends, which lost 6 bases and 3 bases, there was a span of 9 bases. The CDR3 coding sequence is TGCAGTGCGGCCGCAAACTACAATGAGCAGTTCTTC. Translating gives CSAAANYNEQFF.

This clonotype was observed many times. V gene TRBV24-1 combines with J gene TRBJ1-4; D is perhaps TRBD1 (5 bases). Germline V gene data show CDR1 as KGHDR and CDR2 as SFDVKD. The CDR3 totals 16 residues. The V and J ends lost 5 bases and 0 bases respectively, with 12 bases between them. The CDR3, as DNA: TGTGCCACCAGTGTCTCCAGGGCCGCAACTAATGAAAAACTGTTTTTT. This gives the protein CATSVSRAATNEKLFF.

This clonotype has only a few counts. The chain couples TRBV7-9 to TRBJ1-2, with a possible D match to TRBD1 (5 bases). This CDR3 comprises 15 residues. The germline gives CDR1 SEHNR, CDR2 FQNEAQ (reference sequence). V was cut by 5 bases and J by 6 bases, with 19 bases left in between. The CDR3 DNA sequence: TGTGCCAGCAGCCTCGCGGGGCACACAGACGATGGCTACACCTTC. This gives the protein CASSLAGHTDDGYTF.

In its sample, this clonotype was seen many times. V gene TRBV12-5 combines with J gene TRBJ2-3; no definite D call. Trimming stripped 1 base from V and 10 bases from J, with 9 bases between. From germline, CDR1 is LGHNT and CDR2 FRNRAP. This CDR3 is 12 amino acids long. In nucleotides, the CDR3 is TGTGCTAGTGGTTTGGATAGGGCCCCGCAGTATTTT. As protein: CASGLDRAPQYF.

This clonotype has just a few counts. The CDR3 nucleotides are TGTGCCAGCTCACCGGGACAGGGATCGACAGTTAACTATGGCTACACCTTC. Translated, it gives CASSPGQGSTVNYGYTF. The rearrangement joins TRBV18 to TRBJ1-2, with TRBD1 matching over 9 bases. Germline V lookup: CDR1 KGHSH, CDR2 LQKENI. With 3 bases clipped from V and 1 base from J, the junction kept 9 bases outside the gene matches. The CDR3 is 17 amino acids.

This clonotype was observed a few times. This CDR3 is CATSGPPSTDTQYF. The CDR3 region has the DNA TGTGCCACCAGTGGACCGCCTAGCACAGATACGCAGTATTTT. The rearrangement links TRBV24-1 to TRBJ2-3; no clear D. V was trimmed by 5 bases and J by 0 bases, leaving 8 bases between them. This CDR3 is built from 14 residues. The V gene's germline CDR1 is KGHDR and CDR2 SFDVKD.

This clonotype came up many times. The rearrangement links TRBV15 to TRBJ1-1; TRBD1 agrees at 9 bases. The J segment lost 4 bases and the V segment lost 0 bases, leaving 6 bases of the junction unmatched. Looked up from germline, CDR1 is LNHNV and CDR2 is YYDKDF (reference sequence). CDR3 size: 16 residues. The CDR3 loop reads CATSRDPQGASTEAFF. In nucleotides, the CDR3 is TGTGCCACCAGCAGAGACCCACAGGGGGCAAGCACTGAAGCTTTCTTT.

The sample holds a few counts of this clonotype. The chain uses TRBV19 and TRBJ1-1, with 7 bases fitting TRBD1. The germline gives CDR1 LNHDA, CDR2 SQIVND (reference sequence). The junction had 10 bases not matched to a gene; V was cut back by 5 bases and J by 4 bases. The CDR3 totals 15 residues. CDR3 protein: CASSPYTGVPTEAFF. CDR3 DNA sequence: TGTGCCAGTAGTCCATATACAGGGGTTCCCACTGAAGCTTTCTTT.

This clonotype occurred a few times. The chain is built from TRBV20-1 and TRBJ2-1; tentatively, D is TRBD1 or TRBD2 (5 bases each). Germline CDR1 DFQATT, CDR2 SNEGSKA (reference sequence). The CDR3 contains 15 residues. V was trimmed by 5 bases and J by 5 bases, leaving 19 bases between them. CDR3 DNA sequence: TGCAGTGCTTCTTCATCGGGCCAGGGAGACAATGAGCAGTTCTTC. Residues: CSASSSGQGDNEQFF.

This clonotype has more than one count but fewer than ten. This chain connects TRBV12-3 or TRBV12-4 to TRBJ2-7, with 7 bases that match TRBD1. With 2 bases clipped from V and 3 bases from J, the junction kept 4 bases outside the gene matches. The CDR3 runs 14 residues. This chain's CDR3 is CASSLRAGGYEQYF. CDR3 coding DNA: TGTGCCAGCAGTTTAAGGGCAGGGGGCTACGAGCAGTACTTC.

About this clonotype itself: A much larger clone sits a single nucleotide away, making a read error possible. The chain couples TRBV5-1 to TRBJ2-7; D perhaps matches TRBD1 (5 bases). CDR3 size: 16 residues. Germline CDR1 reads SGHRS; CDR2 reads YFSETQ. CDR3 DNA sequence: TGCGCCAGCAGCTTCGCTGGGTACAGGCAAGCCTACGGGCAGTACTTC. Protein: CASSFAGYRQAYGQYF. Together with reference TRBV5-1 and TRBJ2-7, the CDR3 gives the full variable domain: KAGVTQTPRYLIKTRGQQVTLSCSPISGHRSVSWYQQTPGQGLQFLFEYFSETQRNKGNFPGRFSGRQFSNSRSEMNVSTLELGDSALYLCASSFAGYRQAYGQYFGPGTRLTVT.

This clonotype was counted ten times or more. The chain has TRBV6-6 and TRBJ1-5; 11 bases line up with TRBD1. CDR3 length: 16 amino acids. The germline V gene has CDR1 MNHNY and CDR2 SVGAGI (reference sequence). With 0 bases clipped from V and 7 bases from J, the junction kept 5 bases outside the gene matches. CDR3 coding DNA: TGTGCCAGCAGTTACTCGAGGACAGGGGGCCAACAGCCCCAGCATTTT. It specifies CASSYSRTGGQQPQHF.

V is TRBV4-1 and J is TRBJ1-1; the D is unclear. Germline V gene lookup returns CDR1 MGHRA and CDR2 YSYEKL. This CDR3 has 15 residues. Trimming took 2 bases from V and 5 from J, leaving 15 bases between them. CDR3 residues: CASSQIYNGETEAFF. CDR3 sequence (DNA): TGCGCCAGCAGCCAAATTTATAACGGGGAAACTGAAGCTTTCTTT.

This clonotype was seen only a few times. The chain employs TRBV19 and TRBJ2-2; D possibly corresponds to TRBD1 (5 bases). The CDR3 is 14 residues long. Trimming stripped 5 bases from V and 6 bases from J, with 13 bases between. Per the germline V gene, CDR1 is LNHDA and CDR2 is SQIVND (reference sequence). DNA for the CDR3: TGTGCCAGTAGTCTTGGACACTTCCCCGGGGAGCTGTTTTTT. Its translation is CASSLGHFPGELFF.

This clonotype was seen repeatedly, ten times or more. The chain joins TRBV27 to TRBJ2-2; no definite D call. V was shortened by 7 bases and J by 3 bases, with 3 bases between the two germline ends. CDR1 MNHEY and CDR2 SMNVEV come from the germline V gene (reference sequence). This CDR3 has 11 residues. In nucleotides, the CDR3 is TGTGCCAGCACGGACACCGGGGAGCTGTTTTTT. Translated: CASTDTGELFF.

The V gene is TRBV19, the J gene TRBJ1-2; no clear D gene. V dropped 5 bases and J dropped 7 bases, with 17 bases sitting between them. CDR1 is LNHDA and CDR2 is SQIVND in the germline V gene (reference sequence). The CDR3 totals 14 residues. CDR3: CASSQRVDTAGYTF. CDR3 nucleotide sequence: TGTGCCAGTAGTCAGAGGGTGGATACGGCTGGCTACACCTTC. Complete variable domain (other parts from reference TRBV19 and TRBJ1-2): DGGITQSPKYLFRKEGQNVTLSCEQNLNHDAMYWYRQDPGQGLRLIYYSQIVNDFQKGDIAEGYSVSREKKESFPLTVTSAQKNPTAFYLCASSQRVDTAGYTFGSGTRLTVV.

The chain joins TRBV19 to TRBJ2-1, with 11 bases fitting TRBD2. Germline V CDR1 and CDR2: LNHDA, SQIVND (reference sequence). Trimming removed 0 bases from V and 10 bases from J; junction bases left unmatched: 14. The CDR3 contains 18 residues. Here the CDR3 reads CASSIDRPIAGGPREQFF. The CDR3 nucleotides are TGTGCCAGTAGTATAGATCGCCCTATAGCGGGAGGGCCCCGGGAGCAGTTCTTC.

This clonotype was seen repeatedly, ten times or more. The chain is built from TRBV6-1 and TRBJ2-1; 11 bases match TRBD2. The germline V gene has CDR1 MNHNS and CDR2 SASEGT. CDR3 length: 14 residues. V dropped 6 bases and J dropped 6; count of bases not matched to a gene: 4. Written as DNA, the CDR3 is TGTGCCAGCAGGATAGCGGGAGGGGGCAATGAGCAGTTCTTC. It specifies CASRIAGGGNEQFF.

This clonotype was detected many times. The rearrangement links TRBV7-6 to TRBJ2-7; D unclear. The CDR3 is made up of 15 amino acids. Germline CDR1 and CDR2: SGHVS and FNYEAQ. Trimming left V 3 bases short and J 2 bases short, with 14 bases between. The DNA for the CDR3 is TGTGCCAGCAGCTTGACCGCGGACCCGACCTACGAGCAGTACTTC. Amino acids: CASSLTADPTYEQYF.

CDR3 DNA sequence: TGTGCCAGCACGACAGGACCGGCAGACTATGGCTACACCTTC. Translated: CASTTGPADYGYTF. The chain joins TRBV19 to TRBJ1-2; D is perhaps TRBD1 (6 bases). The CDR3 loop spans 14 amino acids. Germline V gene sequence: CDR1 LNHDA, CDR2 SQIVND (reference sequence). V shed 9 bases and J shed 3 bases, with 17 bases lying between them.

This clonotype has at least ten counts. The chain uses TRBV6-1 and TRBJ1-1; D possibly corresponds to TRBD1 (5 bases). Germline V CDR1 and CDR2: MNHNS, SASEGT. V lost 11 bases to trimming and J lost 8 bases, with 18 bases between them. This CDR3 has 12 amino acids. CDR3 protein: CAGGDARQEAFF. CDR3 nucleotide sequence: TGTGCCGGAGGGGACGCTAGGCAGGAAGCTTTCTTT.

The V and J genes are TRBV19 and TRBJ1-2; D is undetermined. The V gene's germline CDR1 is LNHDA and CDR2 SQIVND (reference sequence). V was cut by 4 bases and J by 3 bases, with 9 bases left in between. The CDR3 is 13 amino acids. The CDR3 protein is CASSKPGYYGYTF. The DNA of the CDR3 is TGTGCCAGTAGTAAACCGGGATACTATGGCTACACCTTC. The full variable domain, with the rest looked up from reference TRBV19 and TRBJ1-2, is DGGITQSPKYLFRKEGQNVTLSCEQNLNHDAMYWYRQDPGQGLRLIYYSQIVNDFQKGDIAEGYSVSREKKESFPLTVTSAQKNPTAFYLCASSKPGYYGYTFGSGTRLTVV.

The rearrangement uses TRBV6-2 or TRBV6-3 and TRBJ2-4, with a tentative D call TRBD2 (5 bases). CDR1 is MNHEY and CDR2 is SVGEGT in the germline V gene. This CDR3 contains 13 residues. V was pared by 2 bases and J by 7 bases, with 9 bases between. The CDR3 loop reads CASSYERGNIQYF. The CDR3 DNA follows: TGTGCCAGCAGTTACGAGCGCGGGAACATTCAGTACTTC.

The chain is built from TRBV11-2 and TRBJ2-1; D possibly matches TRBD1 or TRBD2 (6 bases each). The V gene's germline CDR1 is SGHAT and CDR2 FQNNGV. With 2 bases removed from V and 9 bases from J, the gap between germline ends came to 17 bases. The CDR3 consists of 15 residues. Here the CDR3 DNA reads TGTGCCAGCAGCTTAATACAGGGAGAGGGGGGTGAGCAGTTCTTC. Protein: CASSLIQGEGGEQFF.